This passage covers 27 T cell receptor beta chains from one sample sequenced in a study of T-cell reconstitution after alpha-beta-depleted transplantation in children (dated by TCRdb to 2016 to 2017). Receptor libraries were prepared by PCR. The sample was run on an Illumina HiSeq 2500. TCR libraries were prepared with molecular barcoding, using unique molecular identifiers to normalize TCRbeta repertoire quantification. TCRdb itself trimmed the public reads at Q25 with fastp, ran MiXCR and retained productive beta chains. Each entry is one CDR3 protein sequence, shown with its most common DNA and genes. The sample profile shows 200,000 to 250,000 distinct CDR3 sequences; approximately 12% of them were found once. The top ten clones comprise 2.6% of the sample. The sequenced sample was PBMCs from the stem cell graft donor, obtained from the stem cell graft. These receptors were taken from a human donor who donated a stem cell graft to a child with acute lymphoblastic leukemia.

This chain uses TRBV29-1 with TRBJ2-2; D may be TRBD1 (6 bases). Germline V gives CDR1 SQVTM, CDR2 ANQGSEA. V was cut by 2 bases and J by 9 bases, with 22 bases left in between. The CDR3 is 16 residues long. CDR3 nucleotide sequence: TGCAGCGTTGAAATCCCTTCGGACAGTACCCACCGGGAGCTGTTTTTT. This gives the protein CSVEIPSDSTHRELFF.

This clonotype occurred many times. The rearrangement uses TRBV14 and TRBJ2-7, with D possibly being TRBD1 (5 bases). The V gene lost 3 bases and the J gene lost 7 bases, with 19 bases spanning the gap. The germline V gene encodes CDR1 SGHDN and CDR2 FVKESK. The CDR3 is 15 residues long. CDR3 coding DNA: TGTGCCAGCAGCCAGGGTCAGGGCCTTCGGTTTGAGCAGTACTTC. Translating gives CASSQGQGLRFEQYF.

This clonotype was picked up many times. The chain couples TRBV29-1 to TRBJ1-1, with D unclear. V was shortened by 6 bases and J by 4 bases, with 12 bases between the two germline ends. Per germline, CDR1 SQVTM and CDR2 ANQGSEA. This CDR3 is 12 amino acids long. CDR3 DNA sequence: TGCAGCGTGAGAGATGCGGGCACTGAAGCTTTCTTT. Encoded protein: CSVRDAGTEAFF.

As concerns this clonotype: A read error is possible here, since a much larger clone lies one base away. V is TRBV7-8 and J is TRBJ2-7, with D uncertain. The CDR3 sequence is 11 residues long. The V gene's germline CDR1 is SGHVS and CDR2 FQNEAQ. The chain's CDR3 is CASGLTDEQYF. The CDR3 DNA reads TGTGCCAGCGGCTTAACGGACGAGCAGTACTTC.

This clonotype was recorded at least ten times. The chain joins TRBV14 to TRBJ1-6; a weak D match, TRBD1 (5 bases). This CDR3 spans 18 amino acids. CDR1 SGHDN and CDR2 FVKESK come from the germline V gene. V shed 5 bases and J shed 5 bases, with 22 bases lying between them. DNA for the CDR3: TGTGCCAGCAGCAACGCTTACTGGTTAGACAGCGATAATTCACCCCTCCACTTT. Its translation is CASSNAYWLDSDNSPLHF.

A few counts support this clonotype. The chain couples TRBV19 to TRBJ1-6, with D possibly matching TRBD1 (5 bases). Trimming took off 4 bases at V and 6 bases at J, with 16 bases between the two ends. The CDR3 is made up of 16 amino acids. Germline V lookup: CDR1 LNHDA, CDR2 SQIVND (reference sequence). This CDR3 is CASSTPGPLPNSPLHF. CDR3 bases: TGTGCCAGTAGTACTCCGGGACCGCTGCCTAATTCACCCCTCCACTTT. Complete variable domain (other parts from reference TRBV19 and TRBJ1-6): DGGITQSPKYLFRKEGQNVTLSCEQNLNHDAMYWYRQDPGQGLRLIYYSQIVNDFQKGDIAEGYSVSREKKESFPLTVTSAQKNPTAFYLCASSTPGPLPNSPLHFGNGTRLTVT.

This clonotype was observed once. The chain is built from TRBV7-9 and TRBJ1-1, with a possible D match to TRBD1 (6 bases). The CDR3 spans 12 residues. Between the trimmed V and J ends, which lost 4 bases and 12 bases, there was a span of 15 bases. Germline V gene data show CDR1 as SEHNR and CDR2 as FQNEAQ (reference sequence). The CDR3 spells CASSSDRLVSFF. CDR3 DNA sequence: TGTGCCAGCAGCTCGGACAGACTAGTGTCTTTCTTT.

This clonotype was picked up many times. The chain has TRBV5-1 and TRBJ2-5; TRBD2 aligns across 7 bases. V was pared by 4 bases and J by 0 bases, with 9 bases of the junction left unmatched. The CDR3 loop spans 16 amino acids. Germline V gene data show CDR1 as SGHRS and CDR2 as YFSETQ. CDR3 region: CASSPSGSGYQETQYF. The CDR3 bases are TGCGCCAGCAGCCCCTCGGGTAGCGGGTACCAAGAGACCCAGTACTTC.

The sample holds many counts of this clonotype. The chain employs TRBV20-1 and TRBJ2-7; no definite D call. Germline lookup yields CDR1 DFQATT and CDR2 SNEGSKA (reference sequence). Trimming removed 6 bases from V and 0 bases from J, with 18 bases in between. The length of the CDR3 is 15 residues. CDR3 sequence reads: CSADLRAAISYEQYF. CDR3 DNA sequence: TGCAGTGCGGACCTTCGGGCTGCCATCTCCTACGAGCAGTACTTC.

At least ten counts were recorded for this clonotype. V usage is TRBV29-1 and J usage is TRBJ2-7, with no clear D. Trimming took off 5 bases at V and 4 bases at J, with 21 bases between the two ends. Per germline, CDR1 SQVTM and CDR2 ANQGSEA. The CDR3 loop spans 15 amino acids. The CDR3 loop reads CSVPGHSGMGYEQYF. DNA for the CDR3: TGCAGCGTTCCTGGGCACAGTGGAATGGGTTACGAGCAGTACTTC.

This clonotype appeared many times. The chain combines TRBV5-6 with TRBJ1-2; D is perhaps TRBD1 (6 bases). V was cut by 4 bases and J by 8 bases, with 12 bases left in between. The CDR3 has 12 amino acids. Germline assignment: CDR1 SGHDT and CDR2 YYEEEE. As DNA, the CDR3 is TGTGCCAGCAGCGCCGCCAGGGGCGGCTACACCTTC. As protein: CASSAARGGYTF.

This clonotype was seen ten or more times. The V and J genes are TRBV27 and TRBJ1-5, with D possibly TRBD1 on 5 matching bases. The V gene's germline CDR1 is MNHEY and CDR2 SMNVEV (reference sequence). V lost 10 bases and J 0 bases, leaving 16 bases between the germline ends. The CDR3 runs to 15 residues. CDR3 sequence reads: CAITRWGGSNQPQHF. CDR3 nucleotide sequence: TGTGCCATCACTCGGTGGGGGGGTAGCAATCAGCCCCAGCATTTT.

This clonotype was recorded many times. The chain joins TRBV27 to TRBJ1-2; tentative D call: TRBD1 (6 bases). There are 15 residues in the CDR3. Germline lookup yields CDR1 MNHEY and CDR2 SMNVEV (reference sequence). V dropped 0 bases and J dropped 3 bases, with 11 bases sitting between them. CDR3 bases: TGTGCCAGCAGTTTATCTGGGGGCGGGTACTATGGCTACACCTTC. Translated, it gives CASSLSGGGYYGYTF.

At least ten counts were recorded for this clonotype. The V and J genes are TRBV20-1 and TRBJ2-7; 13 nucleotides align to TRBD2. This CDR3 contains 16 residues. Germline V gene data show CDR1 as DFQATT and CDR2 as SNEGSKA (reference sequence). Trimming at V came to 3 bases and at J to 7 bases, leaving 12 bases not matched to a gene. The CDR3, as DNA: TGCAGTGCTAGCGCCCCTAGGACTAGCGGGAGTGGTGAGCAGTACTTC. Encoded protein: CSASAPRTSGSGEQYF.

This clonotype was picked up a small number of times. This chain uses TRBV5-3 with TRBJ1-5, with no clear D. TRBV5-3 is placed among ORFs of uncertain function. V lost 8 bases and J 2 bases, leaving 17 bases between the germline ends. This CDR3 is 15 amino acids long. CDR3 residues: CARGSGPLGNQPQHF. In nucleotides, the CDR3 is TGTGCCAGGGGCTCCGGGCCCCTTGGCAATCAGCCCCAGCATTTT.

This clonotype was seen at least ten times. The rearrangement uses TRBV12-3 or TRBV12-4 and TRBJ2-5; D remains unclear. This CDR3 contains 14 residues. Trimming left V 3 bases short and J 5 bases short, with 13 bases between. CDR3 residues: CASSFGSRTETQYF. DNA of the CDR3: TGTGCCAGCAGTTTTGGCAGCAGGACGGAGACCCAGTACTTC.

This clonotype has a count of ten or more. V gene TRBV7-2 combines with J gene TRBJ2-1; D remains unclear. V was shortened by 3 bases and J by 6 bases, with 12 bases between the two germline ends. The CDR3 extends over 14 amino acids. CDR1 SGHTA and CDR2 FQGNSA come from the germline V gene. The CDR3 protein is CASSFGLPTNEQFF. CDR3 bases: TGTGCCAGCAGCTTTGGTTTACCTACCAATGAGCAGTTCTTC.

There are many counts of this clonotype. The rearrangement uses TRBV20-1 and TRBJ2-1; 12 positions match TRBD2. The CDR3 consists of 16 residues. CDR1 is DFQATT and CDR2 is SNEGSKA in the germline V gene (reference sequence). Trimming cost V 5 bases and J 3 bases; bases outside gene matches: 8. CDR3 amino acids: CSAGTSGLQIYNEQFF. CDR3 nucleotide sequence: TGCAGTGCTGGGACTAGCGGGCTCCAAATCTACAATGAGCAGTTCTTC.

This clonotype was found many times. This chain links TRBV5-1 with TRBJ2-3; possible D gene TRBD2, 6 bases. The CDR3 is 14 amino acids. The germline V and J ends were trimmed by 4 bases and 4 bases, with 13 bases remaining between them. Germline CDR1 SGHRS, CDR2 YFSETQ. As DNA, the CDR3 is TGCGCCAGCAGCCCCCGGGGAGGTTCAGATACGCAGTATTTT. This sequence encodes CASSPRGGSDTQYF.

This clonotype was recorded at least ten times. The rearrangement joins TRBV6-1 to TRBJ2-7; D gene uncertain. V dropped 6 bases and J dropped 6 bases, with 12 bases sitting between them. CDR1 and CDR2 from the germline V gene are MNHNS and SASEGT. The CDR3 covers 12 residues. The CDR3 DNA follows: TGTGCCAGCAGGGACGTCTCCCTCGAGCAGTACTTC. Protein sequence: CASRDVSLEQYF.

This clonotype was observed at least ten times. The chain couples TRBV27 to TRBJ2-3, with TRBD2 as a possible D gene (7 bases). The CDR3 length is 17 residues. V dropped 6 bases and J dropped 3 bases, with 22 bases sitting between them. Germline assignment: CDR1 MNHEY and CDR2 SMNVEV (reference sequence). CDR3 sequence: CASRLDLTGGQTDTQYF. Here the CDR3 DNA reads TGTGCCAGCAGACTCGACCTGACGGGGGGCCAAACAGATACGCAGTATTTT.

The sample holds a few counts of this clonotype. This chain connects TRBV5-1 to TRBJ2-2; 7 bases are a match to TRBD1. This CDR3 has 12 amino acids. In germline, CDR1 is SGHRS, CDR2 YFSETQ. Unmatched junction bases numbered 5, after V lost 0 bases and J lost 15 bases. The CDR3 DNA is TGCGCCAGCAGCTTGGAGCAGGGGGTGGTGTTTTTT. Translated, it gives CASSLEQGVVFF.

Details on this clonotype: This clone may be a read error of a much larger clone one base away. This rearrangement joins TRBV20-1 to TRBJ2-1; possibly TRBD2 for D (5 bases). V was pared by 3 bases and J by 9 bases, with 15 bases between. This CDR3 is built from 13 residues. Looked up from germline, CDR1 is DFQATT and CDR2 is SNEGSKA (reference sequence). As DNA, the CDR3 is TGCAGTGCTAGGAGGGCGGGCAGCAGTGAGCAGTTCTTC. Translating it yields CSARRAGSSEQFF.

The table lists this clonotype with many counts. The gene calls are TRBV7-8 and TRBJ2-1; 7 positions agree with TRBD2. CDR3 size: 15 residues. Germline trimming cut 5 bases from V and 6 bases from J; bases unmatched to any gene: 10. Germline V CDR1 and CDR2: SGHVS, FQNEAQ. The DNA for the CDR3 is TGTGCCAGCAGCGGGGGGGGAGACCCCTTCAATGAGCAGTTCTTC. Protein product: CASSGGGDPFNEQFF. Full variable domain (rest looked up from reference TRBV7-8 and TRBJ2-1): GAGVSQSPRYKVAKRGQDVALRCDPISGHVSLFWYQQALGQGPEFLTYFQNEAQLDKSGLPSDRFFAERPEGSVSTLKIQRTQQEDSAVYLCASSGGGDPFNEQFFGPGTRLTVL.

This clonotype was seen repeatedly, ten times or more. This sequence joins TRBV12-3 or TRBV12-4 and TRBJ1-1; D is undetermined. The CDR3 runs to 15 residues. V lost 7 bases, J lost 0 bases, and 15 bases lay in between. The CDR3 sequence: CASTLWAQLNTEAFF. The DNA for the CDR3 is TGTGCCAGCACCCTATGGGCTCAACTGAACACTGAAGCTTTCTTT.

This clonotype has a count of ten or more. The chain uses TRBV28 and TRBJ2-5; D gene ambiguous. The CDR3 sequence is 11 residues long. In germline, CDR1 is MDHEN, CDR2 SYDVKM. Deletions cut 3 bases from V and 5 bases from J, with 4 bases between. The CDR3 sequence is CASSFRETQYF. The CDR3, as DNA: TGTGCCAGCAGTTTCCGGGAGACCCAGTACTTC.

This clonotype has a count of ten or more. This sequence joins TRBV20-1 and TRBJ2-1; a possible D gene is TRBD2 (5 bases). Germline assignment: CDR1 DFQATT and CDR2 SNEGSKA (reference sequence). The CDR3 has 13 residues. V was shortened by 0 bases and J by 6 bases, with 9 bases between the two germline ends. DNA for the CDR3: TGCAGTGCTAGAGACCCCCGGGGCAATGAGCAGTTCTTC. It translates to CSARDPRGNEQFF.